The clone carrying this TCR beta chain has at least ten counts. The V end was cut by 7 bases, the J end by 1 base, with 11 bases between. CDR1 is SNHLY and CDR2 is FYNNEI in the germline V gene. This CDR3 contains 14 residues. The data stem from a study of T cells of healthy individuals. TCRdb used MiXCR to reprocess the 5' RACE reads, holding one entry per CDR3 protein. The sample includes around 98,000 distinct CDR3 sequences, about 16% seen only once; the top ten take roughly 6.2%. The origin of this receptor is a human donor in good health. The chain couples TRBV2 to TRBJ2-1; D possibly corresponds to TRBD2 (6 bases). The chain's CDR3 is CASKPGASYNEQFF. The CDR3 bases are TGTGCCAGCAAGCCGGGAGCGTCCTACAATGAGCAGTTCTTC.